The 30 T cell receptor beta chains in this list originate from one sample, sequenced in a study of CD8+ T cells in alopecia areata. The treatment was: oral pan-JAK inhibitor, 5-10 mg twice daily. As the sequencing template, cDNA was produced by extracting RNA and reverse transcribing it. Some clones are missing from TCRdb's copy, which holds only in-frame ones; the method was immunoSEQ multiplex PCR. This repertoire shows 200,000 or so clones, over 40% found once; its top ten account for roughly 2.6%. Sequenced here: CD4+ T cells sorted from blood, sampled around week 36, from a patient treated with tofacitinib. The receptor set was obtained from a human donor with alopecia areata.

The chain recombines TRBV15 with TRBJ1-2, with D perhaps TRBD1 (5 bases). V was clipped by 0 bases and J by 7 bases, with 12 bases between them. Germline V gene lookup returns CDR1 LNHNV and CDR2 YYDKDF (reference sequence). This CDR3 region has 14 residues. The CDR3 region is CATSREALGGGYTF. CDR3 bases: TGTGCCACCAGCAGAGAGGCGCTGGGGGGTGGCTACACCTTC.

This clone occurred once. Other DNA variants within this sample encode the same CDR3. The V call is TRBV6-1, the J call TRBJ1-2; 9 bases are a match to TRBD1. After removal of 6 bases from V and 1 base from J, the junction contained 3 bases not matched to a gene. The CDR3 covers 14 residues. Looked up from germline, CDR1 is MNHNS and CDR2 is SASEGT. The CDR3 nucleotides are TGTGCCAGCAGCGAGGACAGGGGTAACTATGGCTACACCTTC. It translates to CASSEDRGNYGYTF.

V is TRBV30 and J is TRBJ2-3; D is ambiguous. The V gene's germline CDR1 is GTSNPN and CDR2 SVGIG (reference sequence). V lost 3 bases to trimming and J lost 5 bases, with 9 bases between them. The CDR3 sequence is 12 residues long. CDR3 region: CAWSPGLDTQYF. CDR3 sequence (DNA): TGTGCCTGGAGCCCCGGCCTAGATACGCAGTATTTT.

As to this clone: This sample includes further DNA sequences coding for the same CDR3. This rearrangement joins TRBV27 to TRBJ2-7, with TRBD2 identical over 8 bases. In germline, CDR1 is MNHEY, CDR2 SMNVEV (reference sequence). The CDR3 runs to 14 residues. The trim removed 8 bases at V and 1 base at J, leaving 7 bases unmatched. CDR3 protein: CASSLREGSYEQYF. CDR3 nucleotide sequence: TGTGCCAGCTCCCTTCGGGAGGGGTCCTACGAGCAGTACTTC.

The CDR3 spells CSVYGGLAGGSVEQFF. CDR3 nucleotide sequence: TGCAGCGTGTACGGGGGGCTAGCGGGAGGGAGCGTTGAGCAGTTCTTC. This rearrangement joins TRBV29-1 to TRBJ2-1; TRBD2 agrees at 12 bases. Germline CDR1 is SQVTM and CDR2 is ANQGSEA. This CDR3 has 16 amino acids. Trimming at V came to 6 bases and at J to 9 bases, leaving 15 bases not matched to a gene.

The chain uses TRBV19 and TRBJ2-4, with D unclear. The V and J ends lost 3 bases and 6 bases respectively, with 12 bases between them. The CDR3 spans 14 residues. Germline CDR1 LNHDA, CDR2 SQIVND (reference sequence). The CDR3 loop is CASSMAASGNIQYF. DNA for the CDR3: TGTGCCAGTAGTATGGCCGCCTCGGGAAACATTCAGTACTTC.

This clone appeared a few times. The J gene is TRBJ2-1, the V gene TRBV5-1; 15 bases line up with TRBD2. The V segment lost 4 bases and the J segment 8 bases; nucleotides outside the gene matches: 7. Looked up from germline, CDR1 is SGHRS and CDR2 is YFSETQ. The CDR3 spans 16 residues. This CDR3 reads CASSPGLAGGIDEQFF. The CDR3 region has the DNA TGCGCCAGCAGCCCGGGACTAGCGGGAGGTATCGATGAGCAGTTCTTC.

The chain joins TRBV29-1 to TRBJ2-3, with 8 bases lining up with TRBD2. The CDR3 length is 15 residues. Per the germline V gene, CDR1 is SQVTM and CDR2 is ANQGSEA. V lost 4 bases and J lost 3; bases outside the gene matches: 9. This chain's CDR3 is CSVAGGRARTDTQYF. In nucleotides, the CDR3 is TGCAGCGTTGCGGGGGGGAGGGCCAGGACAGATACGCAGTATTTT.

This chain links TRBV6-5 with TRBJ2-5; D perhaps matches TRBD2 (6 bases). The CDR3 is 15 amino acids. Germline CDR1 is MNHEY and CDR2 is SVGAGI. V lost 1 base and J lost 5, with 14 bases in between. The CDR3 nucleotides are TGTGCCAGCAGTTACTTTCCAGGGCGGGATGAGACCCAGTACTTC. Encoded protein: CASSYFPGRDETQYF.

This chain uses TRBV6-6 with TRBJ1-2; D remains ambiguous. Trimming took off 2 bases at V and 4 bases at J, with 8 bases between the two ends. The CDR3 totals 13 residues. Germline lookup yields CDR1 MNHNY and CDR2 SVGAGI (reference sequence). The CDR3: CASSYEEIYGYTF. For the CDR3, the DNA is TGTGCCAGCAGTTACGAGGAAATCTATGGCTACACCTTC.

The CDR3 spells CASSGGRGLNTEAFF. The CDR3 DNA sequence: TGTGCCAGTAGCGGGGGCAGGGGGCTGAACACTGAAGCTTTCTTT. The chain joins TRBV19 to TRBJ1-1, with 8 bases that match TRBD1. The CDR3 runs to 15 residues. The ends lost 6 bases at V and 0 bases at J; junction bases unmatched: 6. CDR1 is LNHDA, CDR2 SQIVND, per germline (reference sequence).

The chain links TRBV4-2 to TRBJ2-5; 13 bases map to TRBD2. J was trimmed by 3 bases and V by 0 bases; bases with no gene match: 7. CDR3 length: 18 residues. The germline V gene has CDR1 LGHNA and CDR2 YNFKEQ. The CDR3 sequence: CASSQDRRTSGREETQYF. In DNA, the CDR3 is TGTGCCAGCAGCCAAGATAGGCGGACTAGCGGGAGAGAAGAGACCCAGTACTTC.

The chain couples TRBV29-1 to TRBJ2-7, with 7 bases fitting TRBD1. There are 11 residues in the CDR3. The germline V gene encodes CDR1 SQVTM and CDR2 ANQGSEA. With V trimmed by 6 bases and J by 6 bases, 5 bases remained unmatched. For the CDR3, the DNA is TGCAGCGTGCACAGGGGCAGCGAGCAGTACTTC. This codes for CSVHRGSEQYF.

The chain uses TRBV6-6 and TRBJ2-7; weak D call: TRBD1 (5 bases). The CDR3 consists of 15 residues. Germline V gene data show CDR1 as MNHNY and CDR2 as SVGAGI (reference sequence). Trimming cost V 7 bases and J 2 bases, with 18 bases left between them. This chain's CDR3 is CASTFSQQDAYEQYF. The CDR3 DNA is TGTGCCAGCACCTTTTCCCAACAGGACGCCTACGAGCAGTACTTC.

The chain is built from TRBV28 and TRBJ1-2; 7 nucleotides line up with TRBD1. The germline V gene has CDR1 MDHEN and CDR2 SYDVKM. With 4 bases clipped from V and 4 bases from J, the junction kept 18 bases outside the gene matches. The CDR3 is made up of 18 amino acids. CDR3 DNA sequence: TGTGCCAGCAGTTCCCCATCACCGGCCAGGGGGGGAGGCTATGGCTACACCTTC. Amino acid sequence: CASSSPSPARGGGYGYTF.

This chain joins TRBV7-2 and TRBJ1-1; 7 bases agree with TRBD1. Unmatched junction bases numbered 6, after V lost 1 base and J lost 4 bases. Germline CDR1 is SGHTA and CDR2 is FQGNSA. The CDR3 consists of 15 residues. The CDR3 reads CASSLEQGRSTEAFF. As DNA, the CDR3 is TGTGCCAGCAGCTTAGAACAGGGGCGGAGCACTGAAGCTTTCTTT.

This clone came up a few times. The rearrangement uses TRBV11-3 and TRBJ2-7; D is perhaps TRBD2 (5 bases). Germline CDR1 is SGHNT and CDR2 is YENEEA. Trimming shortened V by 5 bases and J by 0 bases, and 11 bases separated the two germline ends. The CDR3 runs 14 residues. The CDR3 DNA reads as TGTGCCAGCAGCCCAACTAGGAGCTCCTACGAGCAGTACTTC. Translated, it gives CASSPTRSSYEQYF.

CDR3 nucleotide sequence: TGCAGCGGATTCGAGATCAGGGAGACCCAGTACTTC. Its protein is CSGFEIRETQYF. V and J are TRBV29-1 and TRBJ2-5; D unresolved. V gave up 7 bases and J gave up 5 bases, with 14 bases separating them. This CDR3 has 12 residues. Looked up from germline, CDR1 is SQVTM and CDR2 is ANQGSEA.

This rearrangement joins TRBV19 to TRBJ2-2; the match to TRBD1 covers 7 bases. The V segment lost 7 bases and the J segment 2 bases; nucleotides outside the gene matches: 4. The CDR3 length is 14 residues. The germline V gene encodes CDR1 LNHDA and CDR2 SQIVND (reference sequence). The CDR3 sequence is CASTRDRNTGELFF. The CDR3 DNA sequence: TGTGCCAGTACCCGGGACAGAAACACCGGGGAGCTGTTTTTT.

This clone appeared a few times. The chain has TRBV11-2 and TRBJ2-5, with D tentatively TRBD1 or TRBD2 (7 bases each). Per germline, CDR1 SGHAT and CDR2 FQNNGV. The CDR3 has 14 residues. Trimming removed 4 bases from V and 2 bases from J, with 11 bases in between. This CDR3 is CASSSGGQQETQYF. The CDR3 DNA reads as TGTGCCAGCAGCTCGGGGGGACAGCAAGAGACCCAGTACTTC.

This chain links TRBV5-1 with TRBJ2-5, with 7 bases matching TRBD1. Germline trimming cut 0 bases from V and 7 bases from J; bases unmatched to any gene: 12. The CDR3 has 16 residues. Germline V gene lookup returns CDR1 SGHRS and CDR2 YFSETQ. Here the CDR3 reads CASSLEGGTAWGTQYF. The CDR3 coding sequence is TGCGCCAGCAGCTTGGAAGGTGGGACAGCCTGGGGGACCCAGTACTTC.

This clone was seen more than once but under ten times. The chain combines TRBV28 with TRBJ1-5; D is perhaps TRBD1 (6 bases). V was shortened by 9 bases and J by 7 bases, with 13 bases between the two germline ends. This CDR3 has 12 amino acids. The germline CDR1 and CDR2 sequences are MDHEN and SYDVKM. CDR3 region: CASCWGAQPQHF. The DNA of the CDR3 is TGTGCCAGTTGTTGGGGGGCGCAGCCCCAGCATTTT. Complete variable domain (other parts from reference TRBV28 and TRBJ1-5): DVKVTQSSRYLVKRTGEKVFLECVQDMDHENMFWYRQDPGLGLRLIYFSYDVKMKEKGDIPEGYSVSREKKERFSLILESASTNQTSMYLCASCWGAQPQHFGDGTRLSIL.

This clone turned up a few times. This chain's CDR3 is CSVEDLQGGTEAFF. The DNA of the CDR3 is TGCAGCGTTGAAGATCTACAGGGCGGCACTGAAGCTTTCTTT. This rearrangement joins TRBV29-1 to TRBJ1-1; a weak D match, TRBD1 (6 bases). Germline loops: CDR1 SQVTM, CDR2 ANQGSEA. The CDR3 length is 14 residues. Trimming stripped 0 bases from V and 4 bases from J, with 12 bases between.

This clone was detected once. The chain carries TRBV6-5 and TRBJ2-7, with TRBD1 identical over 7 bases. Per the germline V gene, CDR1 is MNHEY and CDR2 is SVGAGI. V shed 6 bases, J shed 0 bases, and the junction held 5 bases outside the gene matches. The CDR3 contains 14 residues. The CDR3 is CASSGQESSYEQYF. The DNA for the CDR3 is TGTGCCAGCAGCGGACAGGAGAGCTCCTACGAGCAGTACTTC.

Details on this clone: Its ends do not fully match the called genes, so a read error is possible. The chain links TRBV6-1 to TRBJ1-2; D is uncertain. The CDR3 is 13 residues long. The germline CDR1 and CDR2 sequences are MNHNS and SASEGT. The CDR3, as DNA: TGTGCCTGCAGTGATGGCTCCTTCTATGGCTACACCTTC. It translates to CACSDGSFYGYTF.

V is TRBV10-1 and J is TRBJ2-3; D may be TRBD2 (6 bases). From germline, CDR1 is WNHNN and CDR2 SYGVQD (reference sequence). V lost 6 bases to trimming and J lost 0 bases, with 10 bases between them. The CDR3 is 14 amino acids. Here the CDR3 DNA reads TGCGCCAGCAGCCTCGGGACTAGCACAGATACGCAGTATTTT. Protein product: CASSLGTSTDTQYF.

V usage is TRBV29-1 and J usage is TRBJ2-3, with unresolved D. The V end lost 4 bases, the J end lost 3 bases, and 11 bases lay between the germline ends. Germline lookup yields CDR1 SQVTM and CDR2 ANQGSEA. The CDR3 sequence is 13 residues long. The CDR3 loop is CSVVFRVTDTQYF. The CDR3 bases are TGCAGCGTTGTTTTTCGGGTGACAGATACGCAGTATTTT.

This clone was seen a single time. V and J are TRBV5-6 and TRBJ2-2, with D uncertain. Trimming took off 4 bases at V and 6 bases at J, with 7 bases between the two ends. The CDR3 contains 12 residues. Germline V gene data show CDR1 as SGHDT and CDR2 as YYEEEE. CDR3 nucleotide sequence: TGTGCCAGCAGCCTACTCGCCGGGGAGCTGTTTTTT. It specifies CASSLLAGELFF.

This clone has more than one count but fewer than ten. The V and J genes are TRBV30 and TRBJ1-2; D ambiguous. Germline V CDR1 and CDR2: GTSNPN, SVGIG (reference sequence). The CDR3 has 13 residues. V gave up 0 bases and J gave up 4 bases, with 9 bases separating them. The CDR3 spells CAWSVVGIYGYTF. The CDR3 region has the DNA TGTGCCTGGAGTGTAGTGGGCATCTATGGCTACACCTTC.

The rearrangement joins TRBV30 to TRBJ2-1, with D perhaps TRBD2 (6 bases). CDR3 length: 12 amino acids. The germline V gene has CDR1 GTSNPN and CDR2 SVGIG (reference sequence). Trimming left V 2 bases short and J 7 bases short, with 9 bases between. CDR3 loop: CAWSPGVNEQFF. In DNA, the CDR3 is TGTGCCTGGAGTCCGGGGGTGAATGAGCAGTTCTTC.